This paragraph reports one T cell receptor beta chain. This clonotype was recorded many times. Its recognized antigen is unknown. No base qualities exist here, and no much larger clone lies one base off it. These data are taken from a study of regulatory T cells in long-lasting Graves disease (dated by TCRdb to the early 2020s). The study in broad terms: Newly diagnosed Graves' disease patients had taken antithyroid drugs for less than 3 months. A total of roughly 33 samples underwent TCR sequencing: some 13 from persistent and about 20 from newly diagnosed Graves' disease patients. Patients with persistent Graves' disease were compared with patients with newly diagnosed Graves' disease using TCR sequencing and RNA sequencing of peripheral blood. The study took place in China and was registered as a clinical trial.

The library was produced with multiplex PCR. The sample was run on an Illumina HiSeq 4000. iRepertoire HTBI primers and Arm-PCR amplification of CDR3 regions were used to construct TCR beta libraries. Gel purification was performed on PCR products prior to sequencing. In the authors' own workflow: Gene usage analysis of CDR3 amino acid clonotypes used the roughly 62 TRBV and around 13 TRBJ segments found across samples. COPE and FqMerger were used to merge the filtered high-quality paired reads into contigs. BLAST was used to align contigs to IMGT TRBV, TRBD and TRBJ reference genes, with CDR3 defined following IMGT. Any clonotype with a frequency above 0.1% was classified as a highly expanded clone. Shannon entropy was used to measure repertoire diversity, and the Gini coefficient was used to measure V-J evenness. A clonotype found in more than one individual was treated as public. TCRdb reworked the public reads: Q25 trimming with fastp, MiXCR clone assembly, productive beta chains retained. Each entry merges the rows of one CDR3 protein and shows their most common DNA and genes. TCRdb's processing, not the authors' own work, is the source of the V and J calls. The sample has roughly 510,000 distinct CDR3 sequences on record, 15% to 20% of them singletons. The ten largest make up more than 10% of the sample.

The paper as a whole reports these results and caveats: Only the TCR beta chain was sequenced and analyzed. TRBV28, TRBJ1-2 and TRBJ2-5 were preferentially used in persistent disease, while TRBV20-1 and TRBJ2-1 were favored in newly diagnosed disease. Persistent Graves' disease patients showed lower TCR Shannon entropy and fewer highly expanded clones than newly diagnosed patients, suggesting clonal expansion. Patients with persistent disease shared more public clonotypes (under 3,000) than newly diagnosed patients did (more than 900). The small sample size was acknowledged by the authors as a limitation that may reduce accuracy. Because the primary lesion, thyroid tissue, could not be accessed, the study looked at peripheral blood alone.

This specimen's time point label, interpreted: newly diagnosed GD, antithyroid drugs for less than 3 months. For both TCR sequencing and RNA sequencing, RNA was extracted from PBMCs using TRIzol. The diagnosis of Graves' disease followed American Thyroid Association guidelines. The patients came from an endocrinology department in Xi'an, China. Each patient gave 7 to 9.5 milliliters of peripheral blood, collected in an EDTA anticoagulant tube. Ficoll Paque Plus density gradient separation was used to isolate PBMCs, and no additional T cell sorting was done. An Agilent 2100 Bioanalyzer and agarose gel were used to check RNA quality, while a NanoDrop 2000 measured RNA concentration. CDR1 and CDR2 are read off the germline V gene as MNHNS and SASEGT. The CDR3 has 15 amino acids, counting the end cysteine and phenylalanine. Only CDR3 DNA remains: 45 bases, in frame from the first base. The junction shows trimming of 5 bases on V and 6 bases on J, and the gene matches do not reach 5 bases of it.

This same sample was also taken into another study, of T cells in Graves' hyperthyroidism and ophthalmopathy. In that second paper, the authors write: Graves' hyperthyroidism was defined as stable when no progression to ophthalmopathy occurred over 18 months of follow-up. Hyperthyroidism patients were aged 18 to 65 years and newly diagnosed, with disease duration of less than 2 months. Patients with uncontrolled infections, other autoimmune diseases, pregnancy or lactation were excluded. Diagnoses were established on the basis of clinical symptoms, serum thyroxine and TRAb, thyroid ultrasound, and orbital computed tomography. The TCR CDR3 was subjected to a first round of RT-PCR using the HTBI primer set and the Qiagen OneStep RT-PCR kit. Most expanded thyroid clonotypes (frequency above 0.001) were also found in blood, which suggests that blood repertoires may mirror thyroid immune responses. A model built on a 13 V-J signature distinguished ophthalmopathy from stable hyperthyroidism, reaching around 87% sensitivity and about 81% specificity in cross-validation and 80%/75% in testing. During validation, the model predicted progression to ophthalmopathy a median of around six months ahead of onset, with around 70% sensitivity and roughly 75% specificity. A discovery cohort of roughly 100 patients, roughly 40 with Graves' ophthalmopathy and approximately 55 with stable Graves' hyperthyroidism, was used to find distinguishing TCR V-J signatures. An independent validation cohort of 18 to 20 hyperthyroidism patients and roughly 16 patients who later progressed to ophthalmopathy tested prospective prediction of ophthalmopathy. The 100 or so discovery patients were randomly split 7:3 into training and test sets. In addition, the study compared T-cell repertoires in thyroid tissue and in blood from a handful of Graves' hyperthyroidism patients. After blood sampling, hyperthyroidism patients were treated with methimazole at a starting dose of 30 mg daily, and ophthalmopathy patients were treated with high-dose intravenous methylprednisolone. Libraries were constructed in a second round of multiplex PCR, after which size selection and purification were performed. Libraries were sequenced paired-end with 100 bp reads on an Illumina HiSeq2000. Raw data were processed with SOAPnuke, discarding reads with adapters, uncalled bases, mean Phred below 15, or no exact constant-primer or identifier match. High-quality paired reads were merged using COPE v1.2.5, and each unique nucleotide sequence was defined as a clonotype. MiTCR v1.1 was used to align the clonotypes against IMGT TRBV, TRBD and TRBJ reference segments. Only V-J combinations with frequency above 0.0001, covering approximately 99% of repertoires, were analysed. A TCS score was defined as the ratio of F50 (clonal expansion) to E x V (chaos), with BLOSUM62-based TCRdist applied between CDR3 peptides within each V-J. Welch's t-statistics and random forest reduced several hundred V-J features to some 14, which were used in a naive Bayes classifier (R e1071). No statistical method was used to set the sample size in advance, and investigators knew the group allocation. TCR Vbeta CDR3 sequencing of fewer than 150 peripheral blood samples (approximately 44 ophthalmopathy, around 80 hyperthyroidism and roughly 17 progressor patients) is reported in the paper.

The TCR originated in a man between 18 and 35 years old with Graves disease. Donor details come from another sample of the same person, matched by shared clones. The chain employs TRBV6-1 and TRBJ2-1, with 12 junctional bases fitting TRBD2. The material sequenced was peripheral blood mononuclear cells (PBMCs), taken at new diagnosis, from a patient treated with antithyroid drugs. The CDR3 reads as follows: CASSLGLAGFNEQFF. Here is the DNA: TGTGCCAGCAGTCTGGGACTAGCGGGCTTCAATGAGCAGTTCTTC.